This TCR beta chain was documented in a study of T cell responses to AZD1222 COVID-19 vaccine. Deletions cut 11 bases from V and 2 bases from J, with 15 bases between. The CDR3 totals 14 residues. Looked up from germline, CDR1 is MGHRA and CDR2 is YSYEKL. TCRdb's table, derived via immunoSEQ multiplex PCR, lists solely in-frame clones and lacks some. The repertoire holds around 150,000 clones, with 85% to 95% as singletons. The chain combines TRBV4-1 with TRBJ2-2, with a possible D match to TRBD1 (5 bases). The TCR sequence derives from an adult who received the AZD1222 COVID-19 vaccine. The sample in question was peripheral blood, obtained 28 days after the second AZD1222 dose. Written as DNA, the CDR3 is TGCGCCTCAGGACGACAGCTTAACACCGGGGAGCTGTTTTTT. Protein: CASGRQLNTGELFF.